This TCR beta chain was retrieved from a study of OX40 agonist ivuxolimab in advanced cancers. The wider study: The treatment was a fully human IgG2 OX40 agonist, ivuxolimab.

This CDR3 contains 14 residues. The ends were cut back, 2 bases at V and 0 bases at J, with 10 bases in the middle. The germline V gene encodes CDR1 GTSNPN and CDR2 SVGIG (reference sequence). The method was immunoSEQ multiplex PCR; TCRdb's version includes in-frame clones alone and lacks a portion of them. The sample lists about 100,000 clones, approximately 80% occurring once. This clone was observed a few times. This sequence joins TRBV30 and TRBJ1-1; D not resolved. This clonotype was sampled from an adult with an advanced solid tumor such as melanoma, head and neck, liver or kidney cancer. The material was CD4+ or CD8+ T cells sorted from blood, obtained in a trial of the OX40 agonist ivuxolimab. This chain's CDR3 is CAWSHGIMNTEAFF. DNA for the CDR3: TGTGCCTGGAGTCATGGGATCATGAACACTGAAGCTTTCTTT.